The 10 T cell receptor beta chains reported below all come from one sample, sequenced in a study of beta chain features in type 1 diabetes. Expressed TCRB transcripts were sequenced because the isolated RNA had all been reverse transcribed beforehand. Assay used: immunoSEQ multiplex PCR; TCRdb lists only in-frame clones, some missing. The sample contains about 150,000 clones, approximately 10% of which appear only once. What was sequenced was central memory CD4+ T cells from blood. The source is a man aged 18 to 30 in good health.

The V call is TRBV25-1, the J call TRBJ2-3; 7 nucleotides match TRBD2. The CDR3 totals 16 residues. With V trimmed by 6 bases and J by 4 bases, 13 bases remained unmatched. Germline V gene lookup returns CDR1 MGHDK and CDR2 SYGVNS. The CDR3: CASSPLVGGYSDTQYF. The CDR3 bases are TGTGCCAGCAGCCCCTTGGTGGGGGGGTATTCAGATACGCAGTATTTT.

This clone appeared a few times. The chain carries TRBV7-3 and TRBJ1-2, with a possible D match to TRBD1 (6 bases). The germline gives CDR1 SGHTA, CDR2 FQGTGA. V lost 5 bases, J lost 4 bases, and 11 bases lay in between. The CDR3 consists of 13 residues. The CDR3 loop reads CASSKDSFYGYTF. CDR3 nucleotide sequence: TGTGCCAGCAGCAAGGACAGTTTCTATGGCTACACCTTC. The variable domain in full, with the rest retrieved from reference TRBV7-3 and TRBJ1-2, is GAGVSQTPSNKVTEKGKYVELRCDPISGHTALYWYRQSLGQGPEFLIYFQGTGAADDSGLPNDRFFAVRPEGSVSTLKIQRTERGDSAVYLCASSKDSFYGYTFGSGTRLTVV.

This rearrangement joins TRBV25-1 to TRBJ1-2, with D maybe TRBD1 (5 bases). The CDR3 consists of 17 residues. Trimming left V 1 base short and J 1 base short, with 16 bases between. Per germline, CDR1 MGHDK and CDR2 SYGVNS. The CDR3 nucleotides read TGTGCCAGCAGTGAATTCCTGTCCGCGGGGGATAACTATGGCTACACCTTC. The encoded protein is CASSEFLSAGDNYGYTF.

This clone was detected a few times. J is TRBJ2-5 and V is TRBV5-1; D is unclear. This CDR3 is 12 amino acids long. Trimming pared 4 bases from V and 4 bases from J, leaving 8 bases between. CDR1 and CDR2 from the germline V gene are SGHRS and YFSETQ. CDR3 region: CASSGLGETQYF. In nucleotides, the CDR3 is TGCGCCAGCAGCGGTCTAGGAGAGACCCAGTACTTC. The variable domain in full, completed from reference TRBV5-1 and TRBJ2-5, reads KAGVTQTPRYLIKTRGQQVTLSCSPISGHRSVSWYQQTPGQGLQFLFEYFSETQRNKGNFPGRFSGRQFSNSRSEMNVSTLELGDSALYLCASSGLGETQYFGPGTRLLVL.

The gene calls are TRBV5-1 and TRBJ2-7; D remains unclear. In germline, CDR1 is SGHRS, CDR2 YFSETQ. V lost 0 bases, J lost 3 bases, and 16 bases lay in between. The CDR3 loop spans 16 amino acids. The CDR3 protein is CASSLGTSKTLYEQYF. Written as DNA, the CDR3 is TGCGCCAGCAGCTTGGGGACCTCCAAAACCCTCTACGAGCAGTACTTC. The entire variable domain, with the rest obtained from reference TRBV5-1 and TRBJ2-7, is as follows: KAGVTQTPRYLIKTRGQQVTLSCSPISGHRSVSWYQQTPGQGLQFLFEYFSETQRNKGNFPGRFSGRQFSNSRSEMNVSTLELGDSALYLCASSLGTSKTLYEQYFGPGTRLTVT.

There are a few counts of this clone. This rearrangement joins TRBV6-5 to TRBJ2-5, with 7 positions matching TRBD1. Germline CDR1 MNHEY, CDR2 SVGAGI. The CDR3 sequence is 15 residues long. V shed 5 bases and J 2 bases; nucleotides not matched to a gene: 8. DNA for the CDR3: TGTGCCAGCAGTCCAAATAGACAGGGACAAGAGACCCAGTACTTC. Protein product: CASSPNRQGQETQYF.

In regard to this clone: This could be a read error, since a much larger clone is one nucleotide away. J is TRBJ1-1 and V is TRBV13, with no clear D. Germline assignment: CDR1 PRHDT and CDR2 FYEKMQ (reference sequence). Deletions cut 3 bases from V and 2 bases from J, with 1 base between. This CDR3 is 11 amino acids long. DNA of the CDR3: TGTGCCAGCAGCTTCAACACTGAAGCTTTCTTT. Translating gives CASSFNTEAFF.

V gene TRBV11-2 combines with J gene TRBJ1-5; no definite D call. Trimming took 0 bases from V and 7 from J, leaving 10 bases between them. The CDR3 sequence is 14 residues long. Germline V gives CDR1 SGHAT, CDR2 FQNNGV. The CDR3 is CASSLEAGVQPQHF. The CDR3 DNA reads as TGTGCCAGCAGCTTAGAGGCAGGAGTCCAGCCCCAGCATTTT. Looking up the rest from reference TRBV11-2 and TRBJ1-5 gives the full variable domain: EAGVAQSPRYKIIEKRQSVAFWCNPISGHATLYWYQQILGQGPKLLIQFQNNGVVDDSQLPKDRFSAERLKGVDSTLKIQPAKLEDSAVYLCASSLEAGVQPQHFGDGTRLSIL.

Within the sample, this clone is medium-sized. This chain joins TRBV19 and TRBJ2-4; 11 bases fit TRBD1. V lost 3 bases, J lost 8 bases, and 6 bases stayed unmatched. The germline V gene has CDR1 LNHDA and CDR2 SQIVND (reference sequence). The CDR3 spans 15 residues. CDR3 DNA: TGTGCCAGTAGTATTCCGGGACAGGGGGGAGACATTCAGTACTTC. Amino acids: CASSIPGQGGDIQYF.

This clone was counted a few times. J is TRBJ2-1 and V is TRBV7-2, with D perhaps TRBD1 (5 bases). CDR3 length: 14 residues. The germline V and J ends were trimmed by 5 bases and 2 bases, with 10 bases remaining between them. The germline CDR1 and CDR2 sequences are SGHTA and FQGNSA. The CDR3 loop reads CASSVGQTYNEQFF. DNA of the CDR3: TGTGCCAGCAGCGTAGGACAAACCTACAATGAGCAGTTCTTC.